The rows below give T cell receptor beta chains drawn from one sample of a study of shared clonotypes between healthy human individuals. The table came from immunoSEQ multiplex PCR; TCRdb's copy has only in-frame clones and leaves some out. Of hundreds of thousands of clones in the sample, just over 75% are singletons; the top ten hold about 12%. The sample was PBMCs. Receptors originate from a middle-aged woman in good health. Some clones in this sample may be carry-over from other donors' samples. CDR3s include the opening cysteine and the closing phenylalanine or tryptophan.

14	TRBJ2-7	TRBV11-1	CASSRTSGAYEQYF
15	TRBJ2-2	TRBV2	CASSEGQPGVRELFF
13	TRBJ2-7	TRBV30	CAWGVGPTYEQYF
11	TRBJ1-3	TRBV29-1	CSVASGNTIYF
14	TRBJ2-3	TRBV6-1	CASSDGGALATQYF
14	TRBJ1-2	TRBV5-6	CASSLLQGVYGYTF
15	TRBJ2-3	TRBV7-2	CASSFGLGGSDTQYF
17	TRBJ2-2	TRBV11-2	CASSKLAGGTNTGELFF
14	TRBJ2-7	TRBV5-4	CASSLTGGPFEQYF
16	TRBJ2-7	TRBV15	CATSRPGTGGFYEQYF
15	TRBJ1-5	TRBV2	CASSEGGQGNQPQHF
14	TRBJ2-5	TRBV19	CASSRTGSQETQYF
11	TRBJ2-7	TRBV20-1	CSAEDSYEQYF
15	TRBJ2-3	TRBV11-2	CASSLDQTGPDTQYF
15	TRBJ1-2	TRBV7-3	CASSTNRGQSYGYTF
17	TRBJ2-7	TRBV7-8	CASSLRRLAGVGNEQYF
15	TRBJ2-1	TRBV19	CASRRADPSYNEQFF
14	TRBJ2-7	TRBV4-2	CASSLTTSSYEQYF
16	TRBJ1-6	TRBV30	CAWSTGTPLDSSPLHF
18	TRBJ2-2	TRBV9	CASSVGTSGKGDTGELFF
17	TRBJ2-7	TRBV7-3	CASSLSVGPNIFCGQYF
15	TRBJ2-5	TRBV11-2	CASSLFSGGQETQYF
14	TRBJ2-2	TRBV30	CAWSGLAYTGELFF
14	TRBJ1-3	TRBV7-2	CASSSEGAGNTIYF
14	TRBJ2-5	TRBV6-6	CASNQNTGTVAQYF
15	TRBJ2-1	TRBV10-3	CAISVGLAGHNEQFF
13	TRBJ2-2	TRBV30	CAWTPTRTGELFF
14	TRBJ1-2	TRBV30	CAWTAYSDLYGYTF
13	TRBJ2-3	TRBV27	CASSSGVGDTQYF
15	TRBJ2-5	TRBV6-6	CASSYADGRQETQYF
15	TRBJ2-7	TRBV7-2	CASSPRRGATYEQYF
14	TRBJ1-4	TRBV11-2	CASSPGTGGEKLFF
15	TRBJ1-2	TRBV28	CASRDSGTGVYGYTF
14	TRBJ2-7	TRBV7-9	CASSSPGLASEQYF
13	TRBJ1-1	TRBV29-1	CSANLMGNTEAFF
10	.	TRBV19	CATRLYEQYF
19	TRBJ2-3	TRBV28	CASSLLGGMWQGVTDTQYF
13	TRBJ2-7	TRBV29-1	CSVEGTDSYEQYF
17	TRBJ1-5	TRBV4-2	CASSQAVEGFDNQPQHF
13	TRBJ2-3	TRBV9	CASSVGGSDTQYF
16	TRBJ2-7	TRBV5-4	CASSLGASGSPNEQYF
13	TRBJ2-1	TRBV27	CASSPSDYNEQFF
14	TRBJ2-7	TRBV27	CASSATGPTYEQYF
14	TRBJ2-1	TRBV7-9	CASSFGVTYNEQFF
13	TRBJ1-6	TRBV10-3	CAITGLRESPLHF